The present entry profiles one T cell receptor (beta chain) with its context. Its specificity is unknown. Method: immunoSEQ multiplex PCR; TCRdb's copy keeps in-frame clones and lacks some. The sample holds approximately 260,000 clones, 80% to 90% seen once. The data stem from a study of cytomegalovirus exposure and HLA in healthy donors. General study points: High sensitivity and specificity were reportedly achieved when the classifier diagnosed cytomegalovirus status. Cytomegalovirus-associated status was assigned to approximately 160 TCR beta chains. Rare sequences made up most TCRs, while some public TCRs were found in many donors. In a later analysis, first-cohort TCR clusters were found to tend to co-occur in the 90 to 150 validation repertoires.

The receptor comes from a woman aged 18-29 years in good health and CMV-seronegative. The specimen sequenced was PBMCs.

This chain's CDR3 is CASALHRGLRGYTF. As DNA, the CDR3 is TGCGCCAGCGCCCTACACAGGGGGTTAAGAGGCTACACCTTC. The V call is TRBV4-1, the J call TRBJ1-2; 8 positions match TRBD1. This CDR3 region has 14 residues. The germline V gene encodes CDR1 MGHRA and CDR2 YSYEKL. J gave up 8 bases and V 8 bases, and 13 bases lay outside the gene matches.